These 20 T cell receptor beta chains were sequenced from one sample in a study of CD8+ T cells in alopecia areata. Treatment noted: oral pan-JAK inhibitor, 5-10 mg twice daily. RNA extraction was followed by reverse transcription into cDNA, which acted as the sequencing template. The assay was immunoSEQ multiplex PCR, and TCRdb's table has in-frame clones only and misses some. This sample has approximately 65,000 clones; 35% to 55% occur once, and the top ten carry roughly 20%. Here the sequenced sample was CD8+ T cells sorted from blood, taken at approximately week 36, from a patient treated with tofacitinib. The receptors derive from a human donor with alopecia areata.

This clone was picked up a small number of times. This chain joins TRBV4-3 and TRBJ2-7, with D hard to call. Between the trimmed V and J ends, which lost 2 bases and 0 bases, there was a span of 5 bases. CDR3 size: 13 residues. Germline V gene lookup returns CDR1 LGHNA and CDR2 YSLEER. The CDR3 bases are TGCGCCAGCAGCCAACGGAGCTCCTACGAGCAGTACTTC. Residues: CASSQRSSYEQYF.

The genes are TRBV7-3 and TRBJ1-1; D not certain. V was clipped by 6 bases and J by 0 bases, with 5 bases between them. The CDR3 is 12 residues long. Per the germline V gene, CDR1 is SGHTA and CDR2 is FQGTGA. As DNA, the CDR3 is TGTGCCAGCAGTGGGGTGAACACTGAAGCTTTCTTT. This translates into CASSGVNTEAFF.

V and J are TRBV9 and TRBJ2-3; tentatively, D is TRBD1 or TRBD2 (5 bases each). V shed 0 bases and J shed 2 bases, with 13 bases lying between them. Looked up from germline, CDR1 is SGDLS and CDR2 is YYNGEE. CDR3 size: 16 residues. CDR3: CASSVEGPSYTDTQYF. Here the CDR3 DNA reads TGTGCCAGCAGCGTAGAGGGACCAAGTTACACAGATACGCAGTATTTT. Full variable domain (outside the CDR3, taken from reference TRBV9 and TRBJ2-3): DSGVTQTPKHLITATGQRVTLRCSPRSGDLSVYWYQQSLDQGLQFLIQYYNGEERAKGNILERFSAQQFPDLHSELNLSSLELGDSALYFCASSVEGPSYTDTQYFGPGTRLTVL.

V is TRBV9 and J is TRBJ1-5; TRBD1 is a possible D gene (6 bases). The ends were cut back, 4 bases at V and 2 bases at J, with 13 bases in the middle. Germline V gene sequence: CDR1 SGDLS, CDR2 YYNGEE. The CDR3 has 15 amino acids. The CDR3 nucleotides read TGTGCCAGCAGCCAGGGAACAGGGCGCAATCAGCCCCAGCATTTT. It yields the protein CASSQGTGRNQPQHF.

The table lists this clone with a few counts. The J gene is TRBJ2-7, the V gene TRBV15; D might be TRBD1 (7 bases). The CDR3 runs to 13 residues. V was clipped by 8 bases and J by 4 bases, with 15 bases between them. Looked up from germline, CDR1 is LNHNV and CDR2 is YYDKDF (reference sequence). For the CDR3, the DNA is TGTGCCACCGCGGGGACAGCGACATACGAGCAGTACTTC. It yields the protein CATAGTATYEQYF.

CDR3 coding DNA: TGTGCCAGCAGACCTGTGGGCGACACTGAAGCTTTCTTT. Translating it yields CASRPVGDTEAFF. This sequence joins TRBV6-5 and TRBJ1-1; D is uncertain. V lost 6 bases, J lost 3 bases, and 11 bases lay in between. Germline assignment: CDR1 MNHEY and CDR2 SVGAGI. The CDR3 covers 13 residues.

The gene calls are TRBV29-1 and TRBJ2-3; either TRBD1 or TRBD2 may fit D (5 bases each). Trimming cost V 5 bases and J 0 bases, with 21 bases left between them. CDR3 size: 17 residues. Germline V gives CDR1 SQVTM, CDR2 ANQGSEA. The CDR3 DNA sequence: TGCAGCGTTAATGAGGGATGGACACTCTACAGCACAGATACGCAGTATTTT. Its translation is CSVNEGWTLYSTDTQYF.

Many counts were recorded for this clone. This chain connects TRBV28 to TRBJ2-1, with 11 nucleotides matching TRBD2. The CDR3 spans 14 residues. Germline trimming cut 0 bases from V and 9 bases from J; bases unmatched to any gene: 1. CDR1 is MDHEN and CDR2 is SYDVKM in the germline V gene. For the CDR3, the DNA is TGTGCCAGCAGTTTATGGACTAGCGGGACTGAGCAGTTCTTC. Protein: CASSLWTSGTEQFF.

Only a few counts were recorded for this clone. The chain couples TRBV29-1 to TRBJ2-2, with TRBD2 matching 12 bases. V was pared by 3 bases and J by 4 bases, with 12 bases of the junction left unmatched. The CDR3 has 18 residues. CDR1 is SQVTM, CDR2 ANQGSEA, per germline. The CDR3, as DNA: TGCAGCGTTGAGACCTTGACTAGCGGGAGTCCCGTCACCGGGGAGCTGTTTTTT. This gives the protein CSVETLTSGSPVTGELFF.

In this sample, this clone turned up a few times. The rearrangement uses TRBV29-1 and TRBJ2-2, with TRBD2 matching over 13 bases. V lost 0 bases and J lost 5; bases outside the gene matches: 12. CDR1 is SQVTM and CDR2 is ANQGSEA in the germline V gene. The CDR3 sequence is 19 residues long. CDR3 bases: TGCAGCGTTGAAGATCAATGGACTAGCGGGAGACGAGGGACCGGGGAGCTGTTTTTT. This gives the protein CSVEDQWTSGRRGTGELFF.

This clone appeared a few times. V and J are TRBV5-1 and TRBJ1-5, with no clear D. The CDR3 consists of 14 residues. Trimming pared 0 bases from V and 3 bases from J, leaving 7 bases between. Per the germline V gene, CDR1 is SGHRS and CDR2 is YFSETQ. Written as DNA, the CDR3 is TGCGCCAGCAGCTTGGAAGGGTACAATCAGCCCCAGCATTTT. It encodes CASSLEGYNQPQHF.

The rearrangement joins TRBV29-1 to TRBJ2-1, with TRBD2 matching over 8 bases. The CDR3 length is 13 residues. J lost 7 bases, V lost 5 bases, and 7 bases had no gene match. CDR1 is SQVTM and CDR2 is ANQGSEA in the germline V gene. CDR3 loop: CSVLSGSINEQFF. In nucleotides, the CDR3 is TGCAGCGTTTTGAGCGGGAGCATAAATGAGCAGTTCTTC.

This clone was counted at least ten times. The J gene is TRBJ2-3, the V gene TRBV9, with a tentative D call TRBD2 (6 bases). This CDR3 comprises 18 residues. V gave up 3 bases and J gave up 2 bases, with 22 bases separating them. Germline V gene lookup returns CDR1 SGDLS and CDR2 YYNGEE. The CDR3 DNA follows: TGTGCCAGCAGCGGCCCGATGGGAATAGCGGAGGCCACAGATACGCAGTATTTT. This codes for CASSGPMGIAEATDTQYF.

This clone has just one count. This chain joins TRBV20-1 and TRBJ2-7; the D is unclear. V lost 5 bases to trimming and J lost 3 bases, with 8 bases between them. Germline CDR1 is DFQATT and CDR2 is SNEGSKA (reference sequence). This CDR3 is 11 amino acids long. The CDR3: CSALGSYEQYF. CDR3 nucleotides: TGCAGTGCTTTAGGTAGCTACGAGCAGTACTTC.

The rearrangement joins TRBV7-2 to TRBJ2-1, with 8 bases lining up with TRBD2. This CDR3 has 16 residues. From germline, CDR1 is SGHTA and CDR2 FQGNSA. Trimming cost V 2 bases and J 5 bases; bases outside gene matches: 8. As DNA, the CDR3 is TGTGCCAGCAGCTTAAATCCGGGAGGGCCCAACAATGAGCAGTTCTTC. Its translation is CASSLNPGGPNNEQFF.

This clone showed up just a few times. The chain combines TRBV29-1 with TRBJ1-1; D remains ambiguous. Germline lookup yields CDR1 SQVTM and CDR2 ANQGSEA. V dropped 3 bases and J dropped 7 bases, with 6 bases sitting between them. This CDR3 spans 10 amino acids. The CDR3 region is CSVEQVEAFF. CDR3 nucleotide sequence: TGCAGCGTTGAGCAGGTTGAAGCTTTCTTT.

The chain joins TRBV9 to TRBJ2-6; D is unresolved. The CDR3 runs to 14 residues. V was clipped by 3 bases and J by 2 bases, with 6 bases between them. Germline loops: CDR1 SGDLS, CDR2 YYNGEE. Here the CDR3 DNA reads TGTGCCAGCAGCGCCCACGCTGGGGCCAACGTCCTGACTTTC. Protein: CASSAHAGANVLTF. The variable domain in full, with the rest retrieved from reference TRBV9 and TRBJ2-6, is DSGVTQTPKHLITATGQRVTLRCSPRSGDLSVYWYQQSLDQGLQFLIQYYNGEERAKGNILERFSAQQFPDLHSELNLSSLELGDSALYFCASSAHAGANVLTFGAGSRLTVL.

J is TRBJ1-3 and V is TRBV9; unclear D gene. V was pared by 3 bases and J by 0 bases, with 4 bases between. This CDR3 contains 13 residues. Per germline, CDR1 SGDLS and CDR2 YYNGEE. The CDR3 loop reads CASSDTSGNTIYF. Written as DNA, the CDR3 is TGTGCCAGCAGCGATACCTCTGGAAACACCATATATTTT.

Comment on this clone: Sequence at one end of the junction differs from germline and may be a read error. The chain recombines TRBV5-1 with TRBJ2-7; perhaps TRBD2 as D (5 bases). Germline-derived CDR1 and CDR2 are SGHRS and YFSETQ. This CDR3 is built from 10 residues. CDR3 DNA sequence: TGCGCCAGCAGTGTGAGACCGCGGGACTTC. As protein: CASSVRPRDF. The full variable domain, completed using reference TRBV5-1 and TRBJ2-7, is KAGVTQTPRYLIKTRGQQVTLSCSPISGHRSVSWYQQTPGQGLQFLFEYFSETQRNKGNFPGRFSGRQFSNSRSEMNVSTLELGDSALYLCASSVRPRDFGPGTRLTVT.

The chain recombines TRBV28 with TRBJ2-7, with D possibly being TRBD2 (5 bases). The CDR3 is 16 amino acids. Trimming pared 6 bases from V and 3 bases from J, leaving 21 bases between. Germline V gene lookup returns CDR1 MDHEN and CDR2 SYDVKM. The CDR3 DNA reads as TGTGCCAGCAGGGGGATTGCGGGTGCGTGGATCTACGAGCAGTACTTC. Amino acids: CASRGIAGAWIYEQYF.